The T cell receptor (beta chain) described here comes from a study of glioma-infiltrating T cells. Study findings and constraints: CDR3 overlap between tissue and blood was very small.

The CDR3 contains 13 residues. J was trimmed by 4 bases and V by 3 bases; bases with no gene match: 2. Germline V gene sequence: CDR1 LNHDA, CDR2 SQIVND (reference sequence). In the case of this clonotype: Its matching antigen is unknown.

TCR alpha and beta CDR3 regions were amplified from RNA using iRepertoire nested multiplex PCR. Input was roughly 95-400 ng of tissue mRNA or PBMC total RNA. TCRdb re-called the multiplex PCR reads with MiXCR, one entry per CDR3 protein. The sample carries about 99,000 distinct CDR3 sequences, 25% to 30% recorded once. The gene calls are TRBV19 and TRBJ1-2; 7 nucleotides align to TRBD1. The TCR comes from a human donor with low-grade glioma or glioblastoma, undergoing nonglioma brain surgery, or in good health (not recorded which). Source material: glioma tissue, nonneoplastic brain tissue, or PBMCs (not recorded which). The CDR3 DNA reads TGTGCCAGTAGTATTTCAGGGGGCTATGGCTACACCTTC. Translating it yields CASSISGGYGYTF.